The 26 T cell receptor beta chains below were found in one sample sequenced in a study of blood T cell repertoires in COVID-19. The table came from immunoSEQ multiplex PCR; TCRdb's copy has only in-frame clones and leaves some out. The table includes some 170,000 clones, 90% detected once. The specimen was peripheral blood. The receptors shown here come from a man between 60 and 70 years old with active or convalescent COVID-19.

V usage is TRBV5-1 and J usage is TRBJ2-3; a possible D gene is TRBD1 (6 bases). The CDR3 is 14 amino acids. The V end lost 2 bases, the J end lost 2 bases, and 9 bases lay between the germline ends. Per germline, CDR1 SGHRS and CDR2 YFSETQ. CDR3 loop: CASSFGQFTDTQYF. CDR3 nucleotide sequence: TGCGCCAGCAGCTTCGGACAGTTCACAGATACGCAGTATTTT.

V and J are TRBV9 and TRBJ1-1; D may be TRBD1 (6 bases). The V end was cut by 4 bases, the J end by 1 base, with 11 bases between. This CDR3 contains 14 residues. From germline, CDR1 is SGDLS and CDR2 YYNGEE. The DNA for the CDR3 is TGTGCCAGCAGCCCCTGGACAGCGAACACTGAAGCTTTCTTT. This translates into CASSPWTANTEAFF.

The J gene is TRBJ2-1, the V gene TRBV19, with 9 bases that match TRBD2. The CDR3 runs to 15 residues. CDR1 is LNHDA, CDR2 SQIVND, per germline (reference sequence). The V and J ends lost 2 bases and 10 bases, in that order; junction bases with no gene match: 9. The CDR3 reads CASSIRRGGEREQFF. In DNA form, the CDR3 reads TGTGCCAGTAGTATAAGGCGGGGGGGTGAGAGAGAGCAGTTCTTC.

This chain uses TRBV7-9 with TRBJ2-3; D gene unclear. In germline, CDR1 is SEHNR, CDR2 FQNEAQ (reference sequence). V was trimmed by 4 bases and J by 6 bases, leaving 8 bases between them. This CDR3 spans 12 amino acids. CDR3 loop: CASSSVSDTQYF. The CDR3 DNA reads TGTGCCAGCAGCTCAGTTTCGGATACGCAGTATTTT.

The rearrangement links TRBV7-8 to TRBJ2-7, with D perhaps matching TRBD2 (5 bases). The germline CDR1 and CDR2 sequences are SGHVS and FQNEAQ. The CDR3 spans 15 residues. With 5 bases removed from V and 2 bases from J, the gap between germline ends came to 16 bases. The CDR3 is CASSRTKGLPYEQYF. CDR3 nucleotides: TGTGCCAGCAGCCGAACTAAAGGACTGCCCTACGAGCAGTACTTC. The full variable domain, completed using reference TRBV7-8 and TRBJ2-7, is GAGVSQSPRYKVAKRGQDVALRCDPISGHVSLFWYQQALGQGPEFLTYFQNEAQLDKSGLPSDRFFAERPEGSVSTLKIQRTQQEDSAVYLCASSRTKGLPYEQYFGPGTRLTVT.

The CDR3 loop reads CASSPNRGDTGELFF. In nucleotides, the CDR3 is TGTGCCAGCAGTCCGAACAGGGGAGACACCGGGGAGCTGTTTTTT. V usage is TRBV6-5 and J usage is TRBJ2-2; 7 bases match TRBD1. In germline, CDR1 is MNHEY, CDR2 SVGAGI. The CDR3 length is 15 residues. V trimming: 5 bases; J trimming: 3 bases; junction bases outside the gene matches: 6.

The chain couples TRBV27 to TRBJ1-5; TRBD1 matches at 9 bases. The CDR3 has 15 residues. Germline CDR1 is MNHEY and CDR2 is SMNVEV (reference sequence). Unmatched junction bases numbered 3, after V lost 1 base and J lost 5 bases. CDR3 sequence: CASSLYRGLDQPQHF. The CDR3 DNA reads TGTGCCAGCAGTTTATACAGGGGGCTTGATCAGCCCCAGCATTTT.

The V gene is TRBV14, the J gene TRBJ1-6, with 7 bases matching TRBD1. The junction had 5 bases not matched to a gene; V was cut back by 6 bases and J by 6 bases. Germline-derived CDR1 and CDR2 are SGHDN and FVKESK. The length of the CDR3 is 14 residues. CDR3 coding DNA: TGTGCCAGCAGACAGGGGAATTTTAATTCACCCCTCCACTTT. Its protein is CASRQGNFNSPLHF. The full variable domain, with the rest looked up from reference TRBV14 and TRBJ1-6, is EAGVTQFPSHSVIEKGQTVTLRCDPISGHDNLYWYRRVMGKEIKFLLHFVKESKQDESGMPNNRFLAERTGGTYSTLKVQPAELEDSGVYFCASRQGNFNSPLHFGNGTRLTVT.

The chain joins TRBV12-3 or TRBV12-4 to TRBJ2-5, with unresolved D. The CDR3 covers 11 residues. Trimming took off 8 bases at V and 4 bases at J, with 8 bases between the two ends. CDR3 loop: CASASGETQYF. The CDR3 coding sequence is TGTGCCAGCGCATCAGGAGAGACCCAGTACTTC.

The gene calls are TRBV27 and TRBJ1-5; 8 bases are a match to TRBD1. The CDR3 is 15 amino acids. Looked up from germline, CDR1 is MNHEY and CDR2 is SMNVEV (reference sequence). V was clipped by 2 bases and J by 4 bases; unmatched bases: 4. The CDR3 here is CASSLTQGANQPQHF. In nucleotides, the CDR3 is TGTGCCAGCAGTTTAACCCAGGGGGCTAATCAGCCCCAGCATTTT.

The chain couples TRBV30 to TRBJ1-1, with 9 bases lining up with TRBD1. This CDR3 is 12 amino acids long. The junction had 2 bases not matched to a gene; V was cut back by 5 bases and J by 4 bases. The germline gives CDR1 GTSNPN, CDR2 SVGIG (reference sequence). CDR3 sequence (DNA): TGTGCCTGGGACAGGGGGTCCACTGAAGCTTTCTTT. It codes for CAWDRGSTEAFF.

This clone showed up just a few times. The CDR3 region has the DNA TGTGCCAGCAGTAGAGTTTCGACAGGGGGTGGGGGCTACACCTTC. It is translated as CASSRVSTGGGGYTF. The rearrangement uses TRBV27 and TRBJ1-2, with 9 bases aligning to TRBD1. The trim removed 5 bases at V and 8 bases at J, leaving 12 bases unmatched. The CDR3 contains 15 residues. The germline CDR1 and CDR2 sequences are MNHEY and SMNVEV (reference sequence).

The chain employs TRBV15 and TRBJ1-5; D not resolved. Germline-derived CDR1 and CDR2 are LNHNV and YYDKDF (reference sequence). V gave up 0 bases and J gave up 6 bases, with 6 bases separating them. The CDR3 is 13 amino acids. The CDR3 DNA reads as TGTGCCACCAGCAGAGATACGGGTCAGCCCCAGCATTTT. It is translated as CATSRDTGQPQHF.

The chain combines TRBV6-4 with TRBJ1-1, with 9 bases lining up with TRBD1. CDR3 length: 13 amino acids. Germline CDR1 and CDR2: MRHNA and SNTAGT. The trim removed 4 bases at V and 5 bases at J, leaving 2 bases unmatched. This CDR3 is CASSGGTGTEAFF. The CDR3 DNA reads TGTGCCAGCAGTGGGGGGACAGGGACTGAAGCTTTCTTT.

This clone was seen just once. The chain is built from TRBV5-1 and TRBJ1-4; 7 nucleotides match TRBD1. In germline, CDR1 is SGHRS, CDR2 YFSETQ. V shed 0 bases and J 5 bases; nucleotides not matched to a gene: 7. There are 16 residues in the CDR3. CDR3 bases: TGCGCCAGCAGCTTGGCCGGACAGGTCACCAATGAAAAACTGTTTTTT. Translating it yields CASSLAGQVTNEKLFF.

The genes are TRBV19 and TRBJ2-1, with D possibly being TRBD1 (5 bases). V was pared by 11 bases and J by 0 bases, with 11 bases between. CDR3 length: 13 residues. Germline lookup yields CDR1 LNHDA and CDR2 SQIVND (reference sequence). In DNA, the CDR3 is TGTGCCTCAGGGCGGAGCTCCTACAATGAGCAGTTCTTC. Its translation: CASGRSSYNEQFF. Full variable domain (remainder filled in from reference TRBV19 and TRBJ2-1): DGGITQSPKYLFRKEGQNVTLSCEQNLNHDAMYWYRQDPGQGLRLIYYSQIVNDFQKGDIAEGYSVSREKKESFPLTVTSAQKNPTAFYLCASGRSSYNEQFFGPGTRLTVL.

The V gene is TRBV12-3 or TRBV12-4, the J gene TRBJ1-2; 8 bases are a match to TRBD1. There are 13 residues in the CDR3. The J segment lost 6 bases and the V segment lost 6 bases, leaving 6 bases of the junction unmatched. The CDR3 DNA reads as TGTGCCAGCAGCCGGACAGGGACGGATGGCTACACCTTC. Its protein is CASSRTGTDGYTF.

The chain joins TRBV9 to TRBJ2-7; 9 nucleotides line up with TRBD2. The CDR3 consists of 14 residues. Per germline, CDR1 SGDLS and CDR2 YYNGEE. V lost 2 bases, J lost 7 bases, and 7 bases stayed unmatched. The CDR3 is CASSVGGGALEQYF. CDR3 coding DNA: TGTGCCAGCAGCGTTGGCGGGGGGGCTCTGGAGCAGTACTTC.

The rearrangement uses TRBV5-4 and TRBJ1-1; 9 nucleotides match TRBD1. Germline-derived CDR1 and CDR2 are SGHNT and YYREEE (reference sequence). The CDR3 spans 14 residues. V was clipped by 5 bases and J by 4 bases; unmatched bases: 6. The CDR3 sequence is CASSPDRGSTEAFF. In DNA form, the CDR3 reads TGTGCCAGCAGTCCAGACAGGGGGAGCACTGAAGCTTTCTTT.

The chain links TRBV20-1 to TRBJ2-5; D is unclear. The CDR3 totals 12 residues. Germline values: CDR1 DFQATT, CDR2 SNEGSKA (reference sequence). V was clipped by 3 bases and J by 5 bases, with 10 bases between them. This chain's CDR3 is CSASLSAETQYF. The CDR3 bases are TGCAGTGCTAGTCTGAGTGCTGAGACCCAGTACTTC.

CDR3 bases: TGCGCCAGCAGCGTTATAATGGGGACTAGCTACAATGAGCAGTTCTTC. This sequence encodes CASSVIMGTSYNEQFF. The chain carries TRBV10-1 and TRBJ2-1; 8 nucleotides line up with TRBD2. The CDR3 runs to 16 residues. Germline-derived CDR1 and CDR2 are WNHNN and SYGVQD (reference sequence). V lost 6 bases, J lost 3 bases, and 10 bases stayed unmatched.

V gene TRBV6-2 or TRBV6-3 combines with J gene TRBJ2-1, with TRBD2 matching over 12 bases. Germline values: CDR1 MNHEY, CDR2 SVGEGT. The CDR3 loop spans 16 amino acids. V shed 5 bases, J shed 1 base, and the junction held 3 bases outside the gene matches. As DNA, the CDR3 is TGTGCCAGCAGTCGGACTAGCGGGGAATCCTACAATGAGCAGTTCTTC. It translates to CASSRTSGESYNEQFF.

J is TRBJ1-2 and V is TRBV6-6, with D unresolved. Trimming left V 5 bases short and J 2 bases short, with 9 bases between. This CDR3 has 13 amino acids. Germline V CDR1 and CDR2: MNHNY, SVGAGI (reference sequence). CDR3 DNA: TGTGCCAGCAGTGCCAGAAGAAACTATGGCTACACCTTC. Translated: CASSARRNYGYTF.

This clone was seen a single time. The chain recombines TRBV29-1 with TRBJ2-5, with 9 bases lining up with TRBD1. CDR1 and CDR2 from the germline V gene are SQVTM and ANQGSEA. The CDR3 is 15 amino acids. V was clipped by 4 bases and J by 2 bases; unmatched bases: 8. CDR3 sequence (DNA): TGCAGCGTTGGGTCGACAGGGGGTGGACAAGAGACCCAGTACTTC. Protein product: CSVGSTGGGQETQYF.

This rearrangement joins TRBV18 to TRBJ2-7; no definite D call. Between the trimmed V and J ends, which lost 3 bases and 3 bases, there was a span of 12 bases. The CDR3 has 14 amino acids. CDR1 and CDR2 (germline): KGHSH, LQKENI. CDR3 sequence reads: CASSPGRANYEQYF. Here the CDR3 DNA reads TGTGCCAGCTCACCGGGCAGAGCAAACTACGAGCAGTACTTC.

The chain combines TRBV5-1 with TRBJ1-2; 8 positions agree with TRBD1. The germline V gene has CDR1 SGHRS and CDR2 YFSETQ. The V gene end was trimmed by 0 bases and the J gene end by 5 bases; junction bases not matched to a gene: 6. The CDR3 length is 15 residues. The CDR3 DNA reads as TGCGCCAGCAGCTTGGCCGACAGGGGAAATTATGGCTACACCTTC. Translating it yields CASSLADRGNYGYTF.